The 28 T cell receptor beta chains below were found in one sample sequenced in a study of shared clonotypes between healthy human individuals. Only in-frame clones appear in the TCRdb table, and some are missing; sequencing was by immunoSEQ multiplex PCR. In the table there are 2 million to 2.5 million clones, under 95% of which are singletons. Naive CD8 isolation took CD45RO-negative cells positively selected for CCR7 and excluded terminally differentiated effector memory CD45RA+ cells. Sequenced: naive CD8+ T cells from PBMCs. The receptors here all came from a man aged 18 to 29 in good health. Some clones in this sample may be carry-over from other donors' samples.

This clone was observed a single time. V usage is TRBV15 and J usage is TRBJ2-5; 7 bases line up with TRBD1. This CDR3 comprises 13 residues. The junction had 2 bases not matched to a gene; V was cut back by 5 bases and J by 2 bases. CDR1 is LNHNV, CDR2 YYDKDF, per germline (reference sequence). The CDR3 spells CATSWDRQETQYF. The CDR3 nucleotides are TGTGCCACCAGCTGGGACAGACAAGAGACCCAGTACTTC.

The genes are TRBV10-1 and TRBJ2-7, with D perhaps TRBD1 or TRBD2 (5 bases each). The V and J ends lost 5 bases and 7 bases respectively, with 21 bases between them. This CDR3 has 15 residues. CDR1 WNHNN and CDR2 SYGVQD come from the germline V gene (reference sequence). CDR3 in amino acids: CASSSRQPPGWEQYF. The CDR3 DNA reads TGCGCCAGCAGTTCAAGACAGCCGCCGGGGTGGGAGCAGTACTTC.

The chain carries TRBV5-1 and TRBJ2-1; 10 nucleotides agree with TRBD2. Germline V CDR1 and CDR2: SGHRS, YFSETQ. The V and J ends lost 2 bases and 6 bases, in that order; junction bases with no gene match: 8. This CDR3 contains 16 residues. The CDR3 spells CASSLRSSGSPNEQFF. CDR3 in DNA: TGCGCCAGCAGCTTACGGTCTAGCGGGAGCCCCAATGAGCAGTTCTTC.

V usage is TRBV25-1 and J usage is TRBJ2-7; a possible D gene is TRBD2 (6 bases). The V end was cut by 3 bases, the J end by 11 bases, with 14 bases between. The germline V gene encodes CDR1 MGHDK and CDR2 SYGVNS. This CDR3 is 12 amino acids long. The CDR3 reads CASSDRDWREYF. The CDR3 DNA sequence: TGTGCCAGCAGTGACAGGGACTGGAGAGAGTACTTC.

J is TRBJ1-2 and V is TRBV11-2, with TRBD1 as a possible D gene (5 bases). V gave up 1 base and J gave up 3 bases, with 15 bases separating them. CDR3 length: 16 residues. The germline CDR1 and CDR2 sequences are SGHAT and FQNNGV. Written as DNA, the CDR3 is TGTGCCAGCAGCTTAGTTGGGACGGGGGGTGACTATGGCTACACCTTC. As protein: CASSLVGTGGDYGYTF.

This chain connects TRBV19 to TRBJ2-2, with D hard to call. Trimming shortened V by 7 bases and J by 5 bases, and 11 bases separated the two germline ends. Germline CDR1 reads LNHDA; CDR2 reads SQIVND (reference sequence). The CDR3 totals 13 residues. Written as DNA, the CDR3 is TGTGCCAGTAAAGGGCCGGTAACCGGGGAGCTGTTTTTT. It specifies CASKGPVTGELFF.

The V and J genes are TRBV7-2 and TRBJ2-3; D is unresolved. This CDR3 is built from 13 residues. Germline CDR1 SGHTA, CDR2 FQGNSA. Trimming pared 3 bases from V and 4 bases from J, leaving 8 bases between. The DNA of the CDR3 is TGTGCCAGCAGCTTCCCCTGGCCAGATACGCAGTATTTT. Translated, it gives CASSFPWPDTQYF.

The rearrangement uses TRBV25-1 and TRBJ2-1; the D is unclear. Germline values: CDR1 MGHDK, CDR2 SYGVNS. This CDR3 has 13 residues. Trimming left V 5 bases short and J 6 bases short, with 11 bases between. CDR3 in DNA: TGTGCCAGCAGTCTAGGAAGAGCCAATGAGCAGTTCTTC. Translating gives CASSLGRANEQFF.

The chain combines TRBV6-6 with TRBJ1-1; 8 bases match TRBD1. The CDR3 is 14 amino acids. The germline V gene has CDR1 MNHNY and CDR2 SVGAGI (reference sequence). J was trimmed by 4 bases and V by 6 bases; bases with no gene match: 7. CDR3 DNA: TGTGCCAGCAGCCAAAACAGGGGGGGCACTGAAGCTTTCTTT. Encoded protein: CASSQNRGGTEAFF.

J is TRBJ2-1 and V is TRBV7-2; 10 positions agree with TRBD1. Trimming at V came to 0 bases and at J to 6 bases, leaving 5 bases not matched to a gene. The germline V gene has CDR1 SGHTA and CDR2 FQGNSA. The CDR3 contains 16 residues. The CDR3 here is CASSLAARTGGNEQFF. The CDR3 DNA reads TGTGCCAGCAGCTTAGCGGCCCGGACAGGGGGCAATGAGCAGTTCTTC. The full variable domain, its missing parts supplied by reference TRBV7-2 and TRBJ2-1, is GAGVSQSPSNKVTEKGKDVELRCDPISGHTALYWYRQSLGQGLEFLIYFQGNSAPDKSGLPSDRFSAERTGGSVSTLTIQRTQQEDSAVYLCASSLAARTGGNEQFFGPGTRLTVL.

This clone appeared once. The chain links TRBV4-1 to TRBJ1-2; 10 bases align to TRBD1. Germline V CDR1 and CDR2: MGHRA, YSYEKL. After removal of 2 bases from V and 3 bases from J, the junction contained 12 bases not matched to a gene. The CDR3 length is 18 residues. The CDR3 DNA follows: TGCGCCAGCAGCCAATCGACAGGGGGCGCAGGTCTGGACTATGGCTACACCTTC. As protein: CASSQSTGGAGLDYGYTF.

V and J are TRBV15 and TRBJ2-7; D is perhaps TRBD1 (6 bases). The CDR3 is made up of 14 amino acids. Germline V gene lookup returns CDR1 LNHNV and CDR2 YYDKDF (reference sequence). V lost 5 bases, J lost 2 bases, and 13 bases lay in between. The CDR3 nucleotides are TGTGCCACCAGCCCTGGTAACAGGGCCTACGAGCAGTACTTC. Its translation is CATSPGNRAYEQYF.

J is TRBJ1-1 and V is TRBV7-3; 8 nucleotides align to TRBD1. The length of the CDR3 is 16 residues. From germline, CDR1 is SGHTA and CDR2 FQGTGA. The V and J ends lost 5 bases and 3 bases, in that order; junction bases with no gene match: 11. This chain's CDR3 is CASSPGTGRGDTEAFF. CDR3 nucleotides: TGTGCCAGCAGCCCCGGGACAGGTCGGGGGGACACTGAAGCTTTCTTT.

J is TRBJ2-2 and V is TRBV28; TRBD2 matches at 8 bases. Unmatched junction bases numbered 9, after V lost 11 bases and J lost 4 bases. CDR1 and CDR2 from the germline V gene are MDHEN and SYDVKM. This CDR3 has 14 residues. The CDR3 region is CASRGGVRTGELFF. The CDR3 coding sequence is TGTGCCTCCCGGGGGGGGGTGCGCACCGGGGAGCTGTTTTTT.

The rearrangement uses TRBV7-9 and TRBJ2-1; 10 bases align to TRBD2. The CDR3 is 17 residues long. Germline trimming cut 5 bases from V and 6 bases from J; bases unmatched to any gene: 13. The germline CDR1 and CDR2 sequences are SEHNR and FQNEAQ (reference sequence). The CDR3 loop is CASSTPSLAGEVNEQFF. The CDR3 DNA is TGTGCCAGCAGCACACCCAGCCTAGCGGGAGAAGTCAATGAGCAGTTCTTC.

The V gene is TRBV10-2, the J gene TRBJ1-4; the match to TRBD1 covers 9 bases. The germline gives CDR1 WSHSY, CDR2 SAAADI. Trimming cost V 0 bases and J 7 bases; bases outside gene matches: 3. This CDR3 is 15 amino acids long. For the CDR3, the DNA is TGCGCCAGCAGTGAGTCGGACAGGGGTGGTGAAAAACTGTTTTTT. Translating gives CASSESDRGGEKLFF.

J is TRBJ2-3 and V is TRBV27; D remains unclear. The CDR3 extends over 15 amino acids. Per germline, CDR1 MNHEY and CDR2 SMNVEV (reference sequence). V lost 0 bases to trimming and J lost 8 bases, with 15 bases between them. CDR3 bases: TGTGCCAGCAGTTTATCGAAAGGGAACAGCCCTACGCAGTATTTT. This encodes CASSLSKGNSPTQYF.

The chain links TRBV11-2 to TRBJ2-1; D uncertain. V was cut by 7 bases and J by 9 bases, with 10 bases left in between. Germline V gene data show CDR1 as SGHAT and CDR2 as FQNNGV. CDR3 length: 11 amino acids. The chain's CDR3 is CASNHGGEQFF. CDR3 bases: TGTGCCAGCAACCATGGCGGTGAGCAGTTCTTC. Complete variable domain (other parts from reference TRBV11-2 and TRBJ2-1): EAGVAQSPRYKIIEKRQSVAFWCNPISGHATLYWYQQILGQGPKLLIQFQNNGVVDDSQLPKDRFSAERLKGVDSTLKIQPAKLEDSAVYLCASNHGGEQFFGPGTRLTVL.

The rearrangement joins TRBV10-3 to TRBJ2-7, with 12 bases matching TRBD2. This CDR3 is 16 amino acids long. The V gene end was trimmed by 6 bases and the J gene end by 7 bases; junction bases not matched to a gene: 13. CDR1 is ENHRY and CDR2 is SYGVKD in the germline V gene. The chain's CDR3 is CAIRANPSGRAWEQYF. CDR3 nucleotides: TGTGCCATCAGAGCCAATCCTAGCGGGAGGGCCTGGGAGCAGTACTTC.

V usage is TRBV5-6 and J usage is TRBJ2-7; D remains unclear. CDR1 SGHDT and CDR2 YYEEEE come from the germline V gene. V lost 4 bases and J lost 2, with 10 bases in between. This CDR3 has 13 residues. The CDR3 nucleotides are TGTGCCAGCAGCCAAAGGTTTGCCTACGAGCAGTACTTC. The encoded protein is CASSQRFAYEQYF.

The chain uses TRBV7-9 and TRBJ2-3; 9 positions match TRBD2. Germline assignment: CDR1 SEHNR and CDR2 FQNEAQ (reference sequence). V lost 3 bases, J lost 4 bases, and 8 bases stayed unmatched. CDR3 length equals 16 residues. The CDR3 DNA follows: TGTGCCAGCAGCTTGAGGCGGGAGGGCCTGCCAGATACGCAGTATTTT. This gives the protein CASSLRREGLPDTQYF. The full variable domain, completed using reference TRBV7-9 and TRBJ2-3, is DTGVSQNPRHKITKRGQNVTFRCDPISEHNRLYWYRQTLGQGPEFLTYFQNEAQLEKSRLLSDRFSAERPKGSFSTLEIQRTEQGDSAMYLCASSLRREGLPDTQYFGPGTRLTVL.

Turning to this clone: Other nucleotide sequences from this sample produce the same CDR3. The chain recombines TRBV27 with TRBJ2-1, with 10 bases identical to TRBD2. The CDR3 extends over 15 amino acids. Looked up from germline, CDR1 is MNHEY and CDR2 is SMNVEV (reference sequence). The V segment lost 6 bases and the J segment 2 bases; nucleotides outside the gene matches: 4. CDR3 nucleotide sequence: TGTGCCAGCAGCCCCGGACTAGCGGCCTACAATGAGCAGTTCTTC. Protein sequence: CASSPGLAAYNEQFF.

This clone was observed once. As DNA, the CDR3 is TGTGCCTGGAGTGTAGGCGGAGTACTCGAGCAGTACTTC. Amino acids: CAWSVGGVLEQYF. The rearrangement joins TRBV30 to TRBJ2-7; unclear D gene. The CDR3 spans 13 residues. V gave up 0 bases and J gave up 6 bases, with 12 bases separating them. Germline V gene lookup returns CDR1 GTSNPN and CDR2 SVGIG (reference sequence).

The V and J genes are TRBV7-9 and TRBJ1-4; TRBD1 matches 7 bases. Germline loops: CDR1 SEHNR, CDR2 FQNEAQ (reference sequence). J gave up 9 bases and V 4 bases, and 20 bases lay outside the gene matches. The CDR3 contains 18 residues. In nucleotides, the CDR3 is TGTGCCAGCAGCTCGCCGACCACCGCCGATCGACAGGGAAAAAAACTGTTTTTT. It specifies CASSSPTTADRQGKKLFF.

This clone was recorded only once. The V gene is TRBV5-1, the J gene TRBJ2-7; TRBD2 aligns across 10 bases. CDR1 and CDR2 from the germline V gene are SGHRS and YFSETQ. This CDR3 comprises 17 residues. Trimming took 1 base from V and 0 from J; bases not matched to a gene: 7. Written as DNA, the CDR3 is TGCGCCAGCAGCTTGAGAACTAGCGGGGCCAGCTCCTACGAGCAGTACTTC. Translating gives CASSLRTSGASSYEQYF. The full variable domain, in which reference TRBV5-1 and TRBJ2-7 provide the parts outside the CDR3, is KAGVTQTPRYLIKTRGQQVTLSCSPISGHRSVSWYQQTPGQGLQFLFEYFSETQRNKGNFPGRFSGRQFSNSRSEMNVSTLELGDSALYLCASSLRTSGASSYEQYFGPGTRLTVT.

The chain employs TRBV2 and TRBJ2-7; D is unresolved. Trimming stripped 0 bases from V and 0 bases from J, with 6 bases between. The CDR3 covers 14 residues. CDR1 and CDR2 from the germline V gene are SNHLY and FYNNEI. The CDR3 protein is CASSEARYSYEQYF. Here the CDR3 DNA reads TGTGCCAGCAGTGAAGCCCGTTACTCCTACGAGCAGTACTTC.

This chain links TRBV4-1 with TRBJ2-5; TRBD2 is a possible D gene (5 bases). Near its end, the DNA agrees better with TRBJ2-7, so the J call may be wrong. The CDR3 runs to 16 residues. CDR1 MGHRA and CDR2 YSYEKL come from the germline V gene. Written as DNA, the CDR3 is TGCGCCAGCAGCCAAGATGGGAGCGGCGGAGGCGGCGAGCAGTACTTC. The encoded protein is CASSQDGSGGGGEQYF.

This sequence joins TRBV11-2 and TRBJ2-5, with unresolved D. The end of the DNA fits TRBJ2-7 better, so the J call may be wrong. Germline V lookup: CDR1 SGHAT, CDR2 FQNNGV. The CDR3 loop spans 13 amino acids. The CDR3 DNA sequence: TGTGCCAGCAGCTTATGGGCGGTCGACGAGCAGTACTTC. It is translated as CASSLWAVDEQYF.